These 2 T cell receptor beta chains share one sample of origin, sequenced in a study of human versus mouse CDR3 diversity and MHC coevolution. TCRdb's table, derived via immunoSEQ multiplex PCR, lists solely in-frame clones and lacks some. This table has 75,000 to 90,000 clones, just under 95% appearing once. Sequencing was done on a sample of naive CD4+ T cells from blood. The subset is: CD45RO-negative CD62L-positive naive CD4 T cells. These receptors were collected from a person aged 30-69 years in good health.

The chain has TRBV19 and TRBJ1-2; no clear D. CDR3 length: 14 residues. With 3 bases removed from V and 5 bases from J, the gap between germline ends came to 13 bases. The germline V gene encodes CDR1 LNHDA and CDR2 SQIVND (reference sequence). The CDR3 spells CASSIHGPGYGYTF. CDR3 DNA sequence: TGTGCCAGTAGTATTCATGGCCCGGGGTATGGCTACACCTTC.

The chain uses TRBV5-1 and TRBJ1-4, with 7 positions matching TRBD1. CDR1 is SGHRS and CDR2 is YFSETQ in the germline V gene. The CDR3 is made up of 15 amino acids. The J segment lost 3 bases and the V segment lost 0 bases, leaving 2 bases of the junction unmatched. The CDR3 region is CASSLETGPNEKLFF. The DNA for the CDR3 is TGCGCCAGCAGCTTGGAGACAGGGCCTAATGAAAAACTGTTTTTT.